What follows are 14 T cell receptor beta chains derived from one specimen sequenced in a study of vaccination effects on CD4 cells after COVID-19. Here immunoSEQ multiplex PCR was the method, and the copy in TCRdb shows in-frame clones only, minus some. Seen here are 70,000 or so clones, around 70% observed once, and the top ten hold 5% to 6%. Antigen-specific CD4+ T cells were expanded (with viral peptide pools) by the ViraFEST assay ahead of sequencing. After less than 11 days in culture, the CD4+ T cells were isolated. PCR-confirmed SARS-CoV-2 infection occurred in the person between March and December 2020. Antigens of these TCRs are unknown. Sequences were derived from CD4+ T cells from PBMCs cultured with HIV peptides, sampled before COVID-19 vaccination. Described subset: HIV-1 Nef peptide pool negative control/reference culture. The receptors were sampled from a human donor who had a prior SARS-CoV-2 infection.

V gene TRBV19 combines with J gene TRBJ1-1, with 9 bases identical to TRBD1. Germline lookup yields CDR1 LNHDA and CDR2 SQIVND (reference sequence). The ends lost 5 bases at V and 3 bases at J; junction bases unmatched: 13. The CDR3 totals 17 residues. This CDR3 is CASSVTGGGGRDTEAFF. CDR3 DNA sequence: TGTGCCAGTAGTGTGACAGGGGGGGGCGGCAGGGACACTGAAGCTTTCTTT.

The genes are TRBV21-1 and TRBJ2-7. TRBV21-1 is a documented pseudogene. This CDR3 spans 12 amino acids. In DNA, the CDR3 is TGTGCCAGCAGAACCCCTTCCTGCGAGCAGTACTTC. This translates into CASRTPSCEQYF.

The genes are TRBV6-1 and TRBJ1-6; TRBD1 might be the D (5 bases). In germline, CDR1 is MNHNS, CDR2 SASEGT. V lost 3 bases and J lost 8, with 8 bases in between. This CDR3 contains 13 residues. The CDR3 here is CASSDRVDSPLHF. The CDR3 DNA reads as TGTGCCAGCAGTGACAGGGTGGATTCACCCCTCCACTTT.

The chain combines TRBV19 with TRBJ2-7; 7 bases are a match to TRBD2. Germline-derived CDR1 and CDR2 are LNHDA and SQIVND (reference sequence). CDR3 size: 14 residues. Unmatched junction bases numbered 7, after V lost 5 bases and J lost 3 bases. CDR3 amino acids: CASSWGGVDYEQYF. CDR3 nucleotides: TGTGCCAGTAGTTGGGGGGGGGTAGACTACGAGCAGTACTTC.

The chain carries TRBV7-9 and TRBJ2-5; 12 bases are shared with TRBD2. V lost 4 bases, J lost 5 bases, and 8 bases stayed unmatched. The CDR3 extends over 16 amino acids. Looked up from germline, CDR1 is SEHNR and CDR2 is FQNEAQ (reference sequence). CDR3 protein: CASSWRRLAGDETQYF. In DNA form, the CDR3 reads TGTGCCAGCAGCTGGAGAAGACTAGCGGGAGATGAGACCCAGTACTTC.

The chain recombines TRBV4-1 with TRBJ1-2; a possible D gene is TRBD1 (5 bases). V shed 2 bases and J shed 5 bases, with 18 bases lying between them. Germline V CDR1 and CDR2: MGHRA, YSYEKL. This CDR3 region has 16 residues. CDR3 coding DNA: TGCGCCAGCAGCCAATCTCCCGTGGCAGGGAGTTATGGCTACACCTTC. The encoded protein is CASSQSPVAGSYGYTF.

CDR3: CASSLGFGGQFF. In DNA, the CDR3 is TGTGCCAGCAGCTTAGGCTTCGGAGGGCAGTTCTTC. V is TRBV7-2 and J is TRBJ2-1; possible D gene TRBD2, 5 bases. Looked up from germline, CDR1 is SGHTA and CDR2 is FQGNSA. Trimming removed 1 base from V and 12 bases from J, with 10 bases in between. This CDR3 comprises 12 residues.

The chain couples TRBV6-4 to TRBJ2-7; TRBD2 matches at 9 bases. In germline, CDR1 is MRHNA, CDR2 SNTAGT. The CDR3 runs 14 residues. V lost 4 bases to trimming and J lost 3 bases; unmatched junction nucleotides: 4. CDR3 protein: CASSVSSGVYEQYF. The CDR3 coding sequence is TGTGCCAGCAGTGTCTCTAGCGGGGTCTACGAGCAGTACTTC.

The chain is built from TRBV9 and TRBJ2-7, with 9 bases that match TRBD1. The V segment lost 3 bases and the J segment 4 bases; nucleotides outside the gene matches: 8. The CDR3 loop spans 15 amino acids. Germline V lookup: CDR1 SGDLS, CDR2 YYNGEE. The CDR3 here is CASSAGTGWQYEQYF. In DNA form, the CDR3 reads TGTGCCAGCAGCGCCGGGACAGGGTGGCAGTACGAGCAGTACTTC.

In its sample, this clone was seen a few times. The J gene is TRBJ1-6, the V gene TRBV5-8; D remains unclear. V lost 2 bases and J lost 16, with 16 bases in between. CDR1 is SGHTS, CDR2 YDEGEE, per germline. This CDR3 region has 13 residues. In DNA, the CDR3 is TGTGCCAGCAGCTTCGTTTGGGGAGAAACTCTCCACTTT. Translation gives CASSFVWGETLHF.

This chain uses TRBV18 with TRBJ2-7; TRBD2 agrees at 7 bases. Germline V gene sequence: CDR1 KGHSH, CDR2 LQKENI. The CDR3 has 16 amino acids. Trimming at V came to 2 bases and at J to 0 bases, leaving 7 bases not matched to a gene. The CDR3 region is CASSPGLVRSSYEQYF. The CDR3 nucleotides read TGTGCCAGCTCACCAGGACTAGTGAGGAGCTCCTACGAGCAGTACTTC.

This clone came up a few times. The rearrangement links TRBV30 to TRBJ2-7, with D maybe TRBD1 (5 bases). The CDR3 loop spans 13 amino acids. V was trimmed by 2 bases and J by 3 bases, leaving 11 bases between them. The V gene's germline CDR1 is GTSNPN and CDR2 SVGIG (reference sequence). The CDR3 DNA reads TGTGCCTGGAGTACAAAAGGGGTCTACGAGCAGTACTTC. It specifies CAWSTKGVYEQYF.

The rearrangement uses TRBV6-2 or TRBV6-3 and TRBJ1-1; D remains unclear. V lost 0 bases, J lost 7 bases, and 21 bases lay in between. Germline CDR1 reads MNHEY; CDR2 reads SVGEGT. This CDR3 region has 17 residues. The CDR3 DNA reads as TGTGCCAGCAGTTACTCTTTAACCCGGGAGGAATATCGTGAAGCTTTCTTT. Translated: CASSYSLTREEYREAFF.

This rearrangement joins TRBV5-6 to TRBJ1-1; D remains unclear. The CDR3 consists of 15 residues. Germline V gene data show CDR1 as SGHDT and CDR2 as YYEEEE. V was pared by 2 bases and J by 0 bases, with 11 bases between. CDR3 protein: CASSFGTELNTEAFF. DNA for the CDR3: TGTGCCAGCAGCTTTGGTACGGAACTGAACACTGAAGCTTTCTTT.